This T cell receptor (beta chain) was sequenced for a study of blood T cell repertoires in COVID-19. This clone has just one count. TCRdb keeps only in-frame clones here, not all; method: immunoSEQ multiplex PCR. This table has approximately 350,000 clones, more than 75% appearing once. Germline assignment: CDR1 SNHLY and CDR2 FYNNEI. Trimming cost V 5 bases and J 3 bases, with 14 bases left between them. This CDR3 comprises 15 residues. The chain uses TRBV2 and TRBJ2-1, with D perhaps matching TRBD2 (6 bases). The receptor was derived from a woman aged 50 to 65 with COVID-19, enrolled during active disease. Sequencing was done on a sample of peripheral blood. The CDR3 DNA reads as TGTGCCAGCAGTTCGGGGGAGTTTATCTACAATGAGCAGTTCTTC. This translates into CASSSGEFIYNEQFF.